Below are 5 T cell receptor beta chains sequenced from a single sample in a study of shared clonotypes between healthy human individuals. Terminally differentiated effector memory CD45RA+ cells were excluded from the naive CD8 cells, which were CD45RO-negative and positively selected for CCR7. Clones were read by immunoSEQ multiplex PCR, and TCRdb kept only the in-frame ones, dropping some. Altogether about 2 million clones are present, just under 95% being singletons, with the ten largest covering 0.9% to 1.4%. Material for sequencing was naive CD8+ T cells sorted from blood. All receptors come from a man younger than 35 in good health.

This rearrangement joins TRBV7-6 to TRBJ2-7; 7 bases are a match to TRBD2. V shed 1 base and J 0 bases; nucleotides not matched to a gene: 9. The CDR3 is 17 residues long. Germline assignment: CDR1 SGHVS and CDR2 FNYEAQ. This chain's CDR3 is CASSLGAGPLNSYEQYF. In DNA, the CDR3 is TGTGCCAGCAGCTTAGGAGCGGGGCCCCTAAACTCCTACGAGCAGTACTTC.

This chain joins TRBV4-3 and TRBJ2-5, with 7 nucleotides matching TRBD2. The CDR3 runs 13 residues. V lost 4 bases, J lost 5 bases, and 4 bases stayed unmatched. Germline V lookup: CDR1 LGHNA, CDR2 YSLEER. In DNA form, the CDR3 reads TGCGCCAGCAGCCCAGGACTAGTTGAGACCCAGTACTTC. It yields the protein CASSPGLVETQYF.

The rearrangement links TRBV6-5 to TRBJ1-5; D call uncertain. Germline values: CDR1 MNHEY, CDR2 SVGAGI. There are 14 residues in the CDR3. V shed 5 bases and J shed 4 bases, with 12 bases lying between them. The CDR3 reads CASSQVSGNQPQHF. The CDR3 DNA follows: TGTGCCAGCAGTCAAGTGTCGGGGAATCAGCCCCAGCATTTT.

The V and J genes are TRBV5-8 and TRBJ1-1; D may be TRBD1 (5 bases). The germline CDR1 and CDR2 sequences are SGHTS and YDEGEE. Trimming removed 4 bases from V and 7 bases from J, with 23 bases in between. The CDR3 runs 16 residues. CDR3 sequence (DNA): TGTGCCAGCAGCCACCCCGGGACGGTACATATAGTTGAAGCTTTCTTT. This translates into CASSHPGTVHIVEAFF.

The rearrangement uses TRBV6-6 and TRBJ2-1; D is unresolved. CDR3 length equals 16 residues. Trimming took off 0 bases at V and 5 bases at J, with 14 bases between the two ends. Germline assignment: CDR1 MNHNY and CDR2 SVGAGI (reference sequence). The CDR3 reads CASSYSVQLGHNEQFF. The CDR3 region has the DNA TGTGCCAGCAGTTACTCTGTCCAGTTAGGGCACAATGAGCAGTTCTTC.